This T cell receptor (beta chain) was captured by sequencing in a study of cytomegalovirus exposure and HLA in healthy donors. Germline assignment: CDR1 KGHSH and CDR2 LQKENI. The CDR3 extends over 15 amino acids. V lost 3 bases, J lost 1 base, and 12 bases lay in between. Study-wide findings and caveats: Indistinguishable V segments such as TRBV6-2 and TRBV6-3 were excluded. Among the sequence variants, a highly shared cluster was likely an artifact of sequencing. Testing in vitro showed three CMV-associated chains specific for CMV antigens. Most observed TCR sequences were rare, whereas some public TCRs were detected in many donors.

This PCR relied on a set of 60 Vbeta primers and 13 Jbeta primers. The repertoire was sequenced with immunoSEQ multiplex PCR; TCRdb's copy has only in-frame clones and lacks some. Its listing shows some 84,000 clones. Notes on this clone: What it binds is unknown.

V and J are TRBV18 and TRBJ1-1; tentatively, D is TRBD1 (5 bases). The specimen sequenced was PBMCs. This clonotype was sampled from a man between 50 and 59 years old in good health and CMV-seronegative. The CDR3 bases are TGTGCCAGCTCACCCCAGGGTCGGAGGAACACTGAAGCTTTCTTT. It encodes CASSPQGRRNTEAFF.